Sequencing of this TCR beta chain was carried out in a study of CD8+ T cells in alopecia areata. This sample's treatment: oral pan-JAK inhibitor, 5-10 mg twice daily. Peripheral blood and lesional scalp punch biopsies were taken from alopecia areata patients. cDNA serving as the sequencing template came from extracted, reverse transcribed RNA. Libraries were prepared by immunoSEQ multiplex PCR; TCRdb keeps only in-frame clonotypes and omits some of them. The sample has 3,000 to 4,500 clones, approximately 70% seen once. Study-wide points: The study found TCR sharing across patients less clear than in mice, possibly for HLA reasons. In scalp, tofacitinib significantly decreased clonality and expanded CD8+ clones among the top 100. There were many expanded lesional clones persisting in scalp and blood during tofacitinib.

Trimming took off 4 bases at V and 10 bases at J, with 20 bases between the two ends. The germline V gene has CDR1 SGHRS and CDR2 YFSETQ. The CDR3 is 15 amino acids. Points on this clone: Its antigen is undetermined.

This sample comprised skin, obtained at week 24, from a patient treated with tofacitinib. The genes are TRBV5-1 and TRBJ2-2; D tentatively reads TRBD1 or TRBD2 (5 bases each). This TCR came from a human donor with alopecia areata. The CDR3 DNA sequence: TGCGCCAGCAGCACCTCCGGGACCTTGAGGGAGGAGCTGTTTTTT. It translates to CASSTSGTLREELFF.